The entry below gives a single T cell receptor (beta chain) sequence along with its context. Clones were read by immunoSEQ multiplex PCR, and TCRdb kept only the in-frame ones, dropping some. The table lists roughly 360,000 clones, around 83% of them singletons, with about 4.8% in the top ten. This sample stems from a study of blood T cell repertoires in COVID-19. V gave up 0 bases and J gave up 0 bases; unmatched junction bases: 6. CDR3 length equals 17 residues. From germline, CDR1 is LGHNA and CDR2 YNFKEQ. This TCR came from a woman aged 45-60 years who had recovered from COVID-19. The J gene is TRBJ2-3, the V gene TRBV4-2; 7 nucleotides match TRBD2. Sequences were obtained from PBMCs or T cells enriched from blood (not recorded which). CDR3: CASSQDSLGGSTDTQYF. Here the CDR3 DNA reads TGTGCCAGCAGCCAAGATTCTTTGGGGGGGAGCACAGATACGCAGTATTTT.